This T cell receptor (beta chain) was observed in a study of T cells in Graves' hyperthyroidism and ophthalmopathy. Study-level points and caveats: Most expanded thyroid clonotypes above 0.001 recurred in blood. Progression to ophthalmopathy was predicted a median of 6.5 months early.

The CDR3 has 15 amino acids. Germline assignment: CDR1 KGHSY and CDR2 FQNENV. With 0 bases removed from V and 6 bases from J, the gap between germline ends came to 12 bases. There are many counts of this clonotype. Its antigen is still unknown. Patients were excluded because of uncontrolled infection, other autoimmune disease, pregnancy or lactation. PBMCs were obtained from approximately 9.2 ml fresh peripheral blood. Researchers amplified the TCR beta CDR3 regions from RNA transcripts. The HTBI primer set was used in a first-round RT-PCR of the TCR CDR3. TCRdb re-analysed the multiplex PCR reads in MiXCR, keeping a single row per CDR3 protein. The sample has fewer than 600,000 distinct CDR3 sequences, approximately 14% seen once.

This clonotype originated in a woman aged 35 to 49 with Graves' hyperthyroidism. Input material: blood. The chain joins TRBV16 to TRBJ1-5; D may be TRBD1 (5 bases). The CDR3 DNA is TGTGCCAGCAGCCAATCTGGGGGGAGGACTCAGCCCCAGCATTTT. Its protein product is CASSQSGGRTQPQHF.